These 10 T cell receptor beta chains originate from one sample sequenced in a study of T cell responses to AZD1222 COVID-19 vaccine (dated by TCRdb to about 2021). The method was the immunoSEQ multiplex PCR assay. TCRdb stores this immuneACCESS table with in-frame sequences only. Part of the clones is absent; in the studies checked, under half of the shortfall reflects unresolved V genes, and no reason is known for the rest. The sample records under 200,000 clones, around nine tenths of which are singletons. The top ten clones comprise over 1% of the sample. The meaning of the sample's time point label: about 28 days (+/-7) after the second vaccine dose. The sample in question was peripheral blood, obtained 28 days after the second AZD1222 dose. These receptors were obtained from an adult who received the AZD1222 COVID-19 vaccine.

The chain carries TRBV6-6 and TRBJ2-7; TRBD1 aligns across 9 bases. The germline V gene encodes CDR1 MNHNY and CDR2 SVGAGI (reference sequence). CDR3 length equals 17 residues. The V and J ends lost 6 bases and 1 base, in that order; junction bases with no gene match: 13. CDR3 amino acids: CASSRRRSTGGSYEQYF. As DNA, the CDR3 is TGTGCCAGCAGCCGAAGGAGGTCGACAGGGGGGTCCTACGAGCAGTACTTC.

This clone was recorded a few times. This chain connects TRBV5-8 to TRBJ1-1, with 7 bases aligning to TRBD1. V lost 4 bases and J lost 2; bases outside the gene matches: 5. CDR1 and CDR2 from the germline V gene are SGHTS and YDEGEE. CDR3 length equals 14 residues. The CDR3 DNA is TGTGCCAGCAGCCCCCAGGGGGGTAACACTGAAGCTTTCTTT. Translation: CASSPQGGNTEAFF.

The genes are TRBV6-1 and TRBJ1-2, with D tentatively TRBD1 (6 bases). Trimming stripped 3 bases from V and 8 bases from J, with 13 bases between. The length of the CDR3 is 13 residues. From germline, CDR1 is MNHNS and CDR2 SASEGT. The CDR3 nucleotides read TGTGCCAGCAGTGAGCCGGGGGCGTGGGGCTACACCTTC. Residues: CASSEPGAWGYTF.

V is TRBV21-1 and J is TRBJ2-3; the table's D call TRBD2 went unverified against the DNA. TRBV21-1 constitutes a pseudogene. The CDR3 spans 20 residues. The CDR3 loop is CASSSPGQILAGGPSDTQYF. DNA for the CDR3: TGTGCCAGCAGCAGTCCGGGACAGATACTAGCGGGGGGGCCTTCAGATACGCAGTATTTT.

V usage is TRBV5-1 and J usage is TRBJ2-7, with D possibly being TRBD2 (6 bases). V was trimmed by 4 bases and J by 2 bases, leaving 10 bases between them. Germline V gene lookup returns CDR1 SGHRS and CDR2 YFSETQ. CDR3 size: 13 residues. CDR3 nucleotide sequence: TGCGCCAGCAGCGCGGGGCAGACCTACGAGCAGTACTTC. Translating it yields CASSAGQTYEQYF.

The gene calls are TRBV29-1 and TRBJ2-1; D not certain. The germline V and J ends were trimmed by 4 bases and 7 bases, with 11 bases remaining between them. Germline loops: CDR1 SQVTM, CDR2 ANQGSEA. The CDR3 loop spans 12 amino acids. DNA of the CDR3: TGCAGCGTTGTGGCTAGTTGGAATGAGCAGTTCTTC. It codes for CSVVASWNEQFF.

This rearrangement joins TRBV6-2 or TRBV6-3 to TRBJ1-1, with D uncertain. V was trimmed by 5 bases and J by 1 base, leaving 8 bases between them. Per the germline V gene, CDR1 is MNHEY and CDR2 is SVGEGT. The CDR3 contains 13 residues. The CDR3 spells CASSPSANTEAFF. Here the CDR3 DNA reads TGTGCCAGCAGTCCCTCAGCGAACACTGAAGCTTTCTTT.

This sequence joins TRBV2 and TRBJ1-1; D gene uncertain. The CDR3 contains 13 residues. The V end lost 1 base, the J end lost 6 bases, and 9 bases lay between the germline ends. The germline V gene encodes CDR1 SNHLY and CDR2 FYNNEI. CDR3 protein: CASSEGRQPEAFF. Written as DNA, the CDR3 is TGTGCCAGCAGTGAAGGGAGGCAGCCTGAAGCTTTCTTT.

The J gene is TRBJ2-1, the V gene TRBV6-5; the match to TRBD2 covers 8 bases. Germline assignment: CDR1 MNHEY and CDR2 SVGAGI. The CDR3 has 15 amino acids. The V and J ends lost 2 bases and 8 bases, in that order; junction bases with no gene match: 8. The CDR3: CASSYNGGGRDEQFF. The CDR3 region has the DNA TGTGCCAGCAGTTACAACGGGGGGGGCAGGGATGAGCAGTTCTTC.

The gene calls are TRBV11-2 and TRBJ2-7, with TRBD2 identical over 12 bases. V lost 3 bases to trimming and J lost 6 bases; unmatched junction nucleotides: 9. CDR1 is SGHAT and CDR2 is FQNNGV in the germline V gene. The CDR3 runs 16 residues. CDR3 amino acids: CASSFALTSGGSEQYF. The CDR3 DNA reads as TGTGCCAGCAGCTTTGCCCTGACTAGCGGGGGTTCCGAGCAGTACTTC. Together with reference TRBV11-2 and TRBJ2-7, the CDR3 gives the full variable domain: EAGVAQSPRYKIIEKRQSVAFWCNPISGHATLYWYQQILGQGPKLLIQFQNNGVVDDSQLPKDRFSAERLKGVDSTLKIQPAKLEDSAVYLCASSFALTSGGSEQYFGPGTRLTVT.